This entry describes one T cell receptor (beta chain). Its antigen is undetermined. From germline, CDR1 is MNHEY and CDR2 SMNVEV (reference sequence). V was pared by 4 bases and J by 4 bases, with 20 bases between. The CDR3 runs 17 residues. This specimen comes from a study of identical twins. Whole-study results and caveats: Invariant cells of the MAIT and iNKT types might have partly distorted the zero-insertion analyses. Out-of-frame alpha sequences common to twins exhibited a surplus of low generation probability.

MiXCR, run by TCRdb on the 5' RACE reads, gives a single entry per CDR3 protein. The sample lists some 500,000 distinct CDR3 sequences, around 20% occurring once. This same sample was also part of a study on T cells expressing NK-cell markers. That source adds: Sorting was limited to alpha-beta TCR-expressing T cells with an anti-gamma-delta TCR antibody in several experiments. Uncertainty persisted over the HCMV specificity of expanded NKG2C+ T cell clones.

V and J are TRBV27 and TRBJ2-1, with D possibly called TRBD1 or TRBD2 (6 bases each). The source material was CD4+ T cells sorted from blood. The source of this sequence is a woman aged 18-29 years in good health. This CDR3 reads CASSSPGNGGLYNEQFF. The CDR3 coding sequence is TGTGCCAGCAGTTCCCCGGGGAACGGGGGCTTATACAATGAGCAGTTCTTC.